These T cell receptor beta chains were read from a single sample in a study of T cells after yellow fever vaccination. From the 5' RACE reads, TCRdb called clonotypes with MiXCR, one entry per CDR3 protein. The profile shows roughly 180,000 distinct CDR3 sequences, 6.2% of them singletons. Source: CD4+ T cells sorted from PBMCs, taken on the day of the first yellow fever vaccination. These receptor sequences come from a man in his late teens or twenties who received the YFV17D yellow fever vaccine. CDR3s include the opening cysteine and the closing phenylalanine or tryptophan. A D gene is named only where the DNA matches it firmly. Expanded clones get a size class; other rows say once, few or many, or leave the size out.

j_call: TRBJ2-3
clone_size: many
d_call: -
v_call: TRBV29-1
cdr3_aa: CSVDSGTDTQYF
cdr3_nt: TGCAGCGTTGATAGTGGCACAGATACGCAGTATTTT

j_call: TRBJ2-5
clone_size: -
d_call: TRBD2
v_call: TRBV27
cdr3_aa: CASRIAGARETQYF
cdr3_nt: TGTGCCAGCAGAATAGCGGGGGCCCGGGAGACCCAGTACTTC

j_call: TRBJ1-5
clone_size: -
d_call: -
v_call: TRBV4-1
cdr3_aa: CASSSGYSNQPQHF
cdr3_nt: TGCGCCAGCAGTTCAGGGTATAGCAATCAGCCCCAGCATTTT

j_call: TRBJ1-2
clone_size: few
d_call: -
v_call: TRBV28
cdr3_aa: CASTGTYYGYTF
cdr3_nt: TGTGCCAGCACGGGGACCTACTATGGCTACACCTTC

j_call: TRBJ2-2
clone_size: few
d_call: TRBD1
v_call: TRBV4-3
cdr3_aa: CASSQDMGYRGPGKLFF
cdr3_nt: TGCGCCAGCAGCCAAGACATGGGCTACAGGGGGCCGGGGAAGCTGTTTTTT

j_call: TRBJ1-3
clone_size: many
d_call: -
v_call: TRBV20-1
cdr3_aa: CSARDGSSGNTIYF
cdr3_nt: TGCAGTGCTAGAGATGGGAGCTCTGGAAACACCATATATTTT

j_call: TRBJ1-6
clone_size: many
d_call: -
v_call: TRBV5-1
cdr3_aa: CASSPDARNSPLHF
cdr3_nt: TGCGCCAGCAGCCCGGACGCGAGGAATTCACCCCTCCACTTT

j_call: TRBJ2-1
clone_size: few
d_call: TRBD2
v_call: TRBV28
cdr3_aa: CASTLRAGGLGYNEQFF
cdr3_nt: TGTGCCAGCACCCTGCGAGCGGGGGGGCTGGGCTACAATGAGCAGTTCTTC

j_call: TRBJ2-1
clone_size: many
d_call: TRBD1
v_call: TRBV3-1
cdr3_aa: CASSHGTGPYNEQFF
cdr3_nt: TGTGCCAGCAGCCACGGGACAGGTCCATACAATGAGCAGTTCTTC

j_call: TRBJ2-5
clone_size: many
d_call: -
v_call: TRBV12-3/TRBV12-4
cdr3_aa: CASTGEGGETQYF
cdr3_nt: TGTGCCAGCACCGGTGAGGGGGGGGAGACCCAGTACTTC

j_call: TRBJ2-6
clone_size: few
d_call: -
v_call: TRBV20-1
cdr3_aa: CSARDRGPGANVLTF
cdr3_nt: TGCAGTGCTAGAGATCGGGGTCCCGGGGCCAACGTCCTGACTTTC

j_call: TRBJ1-5
clone_size: -
d_call: TRBD1
v_call: TRBV19
cdr3_aa: CASRIQGRIHF
cdr3_nt: TGTGCCAGTAGAATACAGGGGAGGATACATTTT

j_call: TRBJ1-5
clone_size: many
d_call: -
v_call: TRBV5-1
cdr3_aa: CASSFGGLGNQPQHF
cdr3_nt: TGCGCCAGCAGCTTCGGGGGGCTTGGCAATCAGCCCCAGCATTTT

j_call: TRBJ1-5
clone_size: many
d_call: -
v_call: TRBV29-1
cdr3_aa: CSVGGDNQPQHF
cdr3_nt: TGCAGCGTTGGGGGGGACAATCAGCCCCAGCATTTT

j_call: TRBJ2-5
clone_size: -
d_call: TRBD2
v_call: TRBV5-1
cdr3_aa: CASSYGLAMEETQYF
cdr3_nt: TGCGCCAGCAGCTACGGACTAGCGATGGAAGAGACCCAGTACTTC

j_call: TRBJ2-7
clone_size: few
d_call: TRBD1
v_call: TRBV2
cdr3_aa: CASSQDRGGYEQYF
cdr3_nt: TGTGCCAGCAGTCAGGACAGGGGGGGATACGAGCAGTACTTC

j_call: TRBJ2-1
clone_size: many
d_call: TRBD2
v_call: TRBV12-3/TRBV12-4
cdr3_aa: CASSSSGGGNEQFF
cdr3_nt: TGTGCCAGCAGTTCTAGCGGGGGGGGCAATGAGCAGTTCTTC

j_call: TRBJ2-3
clone_size: many
d_call: -
v_call: TRBV12-3/TRBV12-4
cdr3_aa: CASSLRGIADTQYF
cdr3_nt: TGTGCCAGCAGTTTACGGGGGATCGCAGATACGCAGTATTTT

j_call: TRBJ1-1
clone_size: -
d_call: -
v_call: TRBV5-1
cdr3_aa: CASSAGRQNTEAFF
cdr3_nt: TGCGCCAGCAGCGCCGGGAGGCAGAACACTGAAGCTTTCTTT

j_call: TRBJ2-4
clone_size: -
d_call: -
v_call: TRBV18
cdr3_aa: CASSPTEQVNIQYF
cdr3_nt: TGTGCCAGCTCACCTACCGAGCAAGTGAACATTCAGTACTTC

j_call: TRBJ2-7
clone_size: -
d_call: -
v_call: TRBV5-1
cdr3_aa: CASSSDPSGTRYEQYF
cdr3_nt: TGCGCCAGCAGCTCGGACCCCTCCGGGACTCGCTACGAGCAGTACTTC

j_call: TRBJ1-6
clone_size: -
d_call: TRBD1
v_call: TRBV3-1
cdr3_aa: CASSQEGTGGNNSPLHF
cdr3_nt: TGTGCCAGCAGCCAAGAGGGGACAGGGGGCAATAATTCACCCCTCCACTTT

j_call: TRBJ2-5
clone_size: many
d_call: -
v_call: TRBV28
cdr3_aa: CASSSPMQAQETQYF
cdr3_nt: TGTGCCAGCAGTTCGCCGATGCAGGCACAAGAGACCCAGTACTTC

j_call: TRBJ1-2
clone_size: many
d_call: -
v_call: TRBV6-1
cdr3_aa: CASSPSGYTLIPYGYTF
cdr3_nt: TGTGCCAGCAGTCCAAGCGGGTACACCTTAATTCCCTATGGCTACACCTTC

j_call: TRBJ2-5
clone_size: many
d_call: TRBD2
v_call: TRBV4-3
cdr3_aa: CASSLYLPSGGAVAQYF
cdr3_nt: TGCGCCAGCAGCCTCTATCTTCCTAGCGGGGGGGCGGTGGCCCAGTACTTC

j_call: TRBJ2-1
clone_size: few
d_call: -
v_call: TRBV4-3
cdr3_aa: CASSPHTQNEQFF
cdr3_nt: TGCGCCAGCAGCCCGCACACGCAAAATGAGCAGTTCTTC

j_call: TRBJ1-2
clone_size: many
d_call: -
v_call: TRBV12-3/TRBV12-4
cdr3_aa: CASSLAGATFYGYTF
cdr3_nt: TGTGCCAGCAGTTTAGCCGGGGCCACCTTCTATGGCTACACCTTC

j_call: TRBJ2-5
clone_size: many
d_call: -
v_call: TRBV5-5
cdr3_aa: CASSSPGSETQYF
cdr3_nt: TGTGCCAGCAGCTCCCCGGGGTCCGAGACCCAGTACTTC

j_call: TRBJ2-7
clone_size: many
d_call: -
v_call: TRBV6-5
cdr3_aa: CASSYSWEASYEQYF
cdr3_nt: TGTGCCAGCAGTTACTCATGGGAAGCCTCCTACGAGCAGTACTTC

j_call: TRBJ1-4
clone_size: many
d_call: -
v_call: TRBV5-5
cdr3_aa: CASSLSLGTNEKLFF
cdr3_nt: TGTGCCAGCAGCTTGTCCCTAGGCACTAATGAAAAACTGTTTTTT

j_call: TRBJ2-3
clone_size: many
d_call: -
v_call: TRBV7-3
cdr3_aa: CASSLSTPTDTQYF
cdr3_nt: TGTGCCAGCAGCTTGTCGACTCCCACAGATACGCAGTATTTT

j_call: TRBJ1-1
clone_size: few
d_call: -
v_call: TRBV7-2
cdr3_aa: CASSFAGGPSAEAFF
cdr3_nt: TGTGCCAGCAGCTTTGCCGGGGGGCCTAGCGCTGAAGCTTTCTTT

j_call: TRBJ2-3
clone_size: many
d_call: TRBD1
v_call: TRBV7-9
cdr3_aa: CASSLWTGERTDTQYF
cdr3_nt: TGTGCCAGCAGCCTATGGACAGGGGAACGCACAGATACGCAGTATTTT

j_call: TRBJ1-1
clone_size: -
d_call: -
v_call: TRBV5-1
cdr3_aa: CASSLVGGDYTEAFF
cdr3_nt: TGCGCCAGCAGCTTGGTTGGGGGCGATTACACTGAAGCTTTCTTT

j_call: TRBJ2-3
clone_size: -
d_call: -
v_call: TRBV12-3/TRBV12-4
cdr3_aa: CASRRRDPTDTQYF
cdr3_nt: TGTGCCAGCAGGCGCCGGGACCCGACAGATACGCAGTATTTT

j_call: TRBJ1-1
clone_size: few
d_call: -
v_call: TRBV30
cdr3_aa: CAWSVQGLNTEAFF
cdr3_nt: TGTGCCTGGAGTGTACAGGGTCTGAACACTGAAGCTTTCTTT

j_call: TRBJ1-2
clone_size: few
d_call: -
v_call: TRBV7-2
cdr3_aa: CASSLEGTGYTF
cdr3_nt: TGTGCCAGCAGCTTAGAGGGGACTGGCTACACCTTC

j_call: TRBJ1-6
clone_size: few
d_call: -
v_call: TRBV12-3/TRBV12-4
cdr3_aa: CASSQGSYNSPLHF
cdr3_nt: TGTGCCAGCAGTCAGGGCTCCTATAATTCACCCCTCCACTTT

j_call: TRBJ2-3
clone_size: few
d_call: TRBD1
v_call: TRBV6-1
cdr3_aa: CASSWDRQATDTQYF
cdr3_nt: TGTGCCAGCAGCTGGGACAGGCAAGCCACAGATACGCAGTATTTT

j_call: TRBJ2-6
clone_size: many
d_call: -
v_call: TRBV29-1
cdr3_aa: CSVFRDGSSGANVLTF
cdr3_nt: TGCAGCGTTTTCCGGGACGGGTCCTCTGGGGCCAACGTCCTGACTTTC

j_call: TRBJ1-2
clone_size: few
d_call: -
v_call: TRBV5-1
cdr3_aa: CASRGQETNYGYTF
cdr3_nt: TGCGCCAGCAGGGGCCAGGAGACTAACTATGGCTACACCTTC

j_call: TRBJ1-5
clone_size: many
d_call: -
v_call: TRBV20-1
cdr3_aa: CSARDVTGFQPQHF
cdr3_nt: TGCAGTGCTAGAGATGTAACAGGGTTTCAGCCCCAGCATTTT

j_call: TRBJ1-2
clone_size: few
d_call: -
v_call: TRBV20-1
cdr3_aa: CSARRGQTYGYTF
cdr3_nt: TGCAGTGCTAGGCGCGGACAGACCTATGGCTACACCTTC